Below are 31 T cell receptor beta chains sequenced from a single sample in a study of identical twins. TCRdb redid the calling of the 5' RACE reads with MiXCR, one entry per CDR3 protein. The table shows about 200,000 distinct CDR3 sequences, with about 10% occurring only once. The sequenced sample was memory T cells sorted from blood. The receptors were gathered from a man aged 45-60 years in good health.

This clonotype showed up just a few times. The chain uses TRBV6-1 and TRBJ2-5; D may be TRBD1 (7 bases). V lost 8 bases and J lost 3, with 13 bases in between. The germline gives CDR1 MNHNS, CDR2 SASEGT. This CDR3 has 13 amino acids. The CDR3 region has the DNA TGTGCCAGCTCAGGGGGGAGGAAAGAGACCCAGTACTTC. The encoded protein is CASSGGRKETQYF.

This clonotype was counted at least ten times. V gene TRBV4-2 combines with J gene TRBJ2-7; D may be TRBD1 or TRBD2 (5 bases each). This CDR3 is 14 amino acids long. Trimming left V 1 base short and J 4 bases short, with 11 bases between. Germline-derived CDR1 and CDR2 are LGHNA and YNFKEQ. CDR3 in amino acids: CASSQGDGMYEQYF. CDR3 bases: TGTGCCAGCAGCCAAGGGGACGGGATGTACGAGCAGTACTTC.

DNA for the CDR3: TGTGCCAGCAGCCAAATGGACCAGAACACTGAAGCTTTCTTT. It codes for CASSQMDQNTEAFF. The rearrangement links TRBV4-2 to TRBJ1-1; D gene unclear. V shed 2 bases and J shed 1 base, with 8 bases lying between them. Germline loops: CDR1 LGHNA, CDR2 YNFKEQ. CDR3 length equals 14 residues.

This chain connects TRBV12-5 to TRBJ2-2; D perhaps matches TRBD2 (5 bases). The CDR3 covers 16 residues. Germline CDR1 and CDR2: LGHNT and FRNRAP. With 1 base removed from V and 4 bases from J, the gap between germline ends came to 13 bases. CDR3 DNA: TGTGCTAGTGGTTTGGGGTCGGGGTCGGGCACCGGGGAGCTGTTTTTT. It codes for CASGLGSGSGTGELFF.

This clonotype was recorded many times. J is TRBJ2-1 and V is TRBV27; D ambiguous. V shed 1 base and J shed 4 bases, with 14 bases lying between them. The germline gives CDR1 MNHEY, CDR2 SMNVEV (reference sequence). The CDR3 covers 16 residues. CDR3 bases: TGTGCCAGCAGTTTATTGGCCGGGTCAAGTTACAATGAGCAGTTCTTC. Residues: CASSLLAGSSYNEQFF.

The V call is TRBV5-5, the J call TRBJ2-7; 10 bases match TRBD1. Per germline, CDR1 SGHKS and CDR2 YYEKEE (reference sequence). The CDR3 contains 14 residues. J was trimmed by 9 bases and V by 7 bases; bases with no gene match: 13. The CDR3 nucleotides read TGTGCCAGCGGGCCGGGACAGGGGTTGAGGGGGCAGTACTTC. Its translation is CASGPGQGLRGQYF.

This clonotype has a handful of counts. V and J are TRBV5-1 and TRBJ1-2, with a possible D match to TRBD1 (5 bases). Trimming took 2 bases from V and 7 from J, leaving 18 bases between them. CDR1 is SGHRS, CDR2 YFSETQ, per germline. The CDR3 sequence is 15 residues long. This CDR3 is CASSLNYGASGGYTF. The CDR3 DNA reads as TGCGCCAGCAGCTTAAATTACGGGGCCTCGGGTGGCTACACCTTC.

The chain links TRBV27 to TRBJ2-1; tentative D call: TRBD1 (6 bases). Germline V lookup: CDR1 MNHEY, CDR2 SMNVEV (reference sequence). V was trimmed by 5 bases and J by 3 bases, leaving 11 bases between them. There are 14 residues in the CDR3. The CDR3 DNA reads TGTGCCAGCAGTATCAGGGGCCTCTACAATGAGCAGTTCTTC. This codes for CASSIRGLYNEQFF.

The CDR3 here is CASSFPRQVKNEQFF. The CDR3 bases are TGTGCCAGCAGCTTCCCCCGGCAGGTCAAGAATGAGCAGTTCTTC. V and J are TRBV7-2 and TRBJ2-1; no reliable D call. Trimming took off 3 bases at V and 7 bases at J, with 16 bases between the two ends. CDR3 length: 15 amino acids. Germline-derived CDR1 and CDR2 are SGHTA and FQGNSA.

This rearrangement joins TRBV7-8 to TRBJ2-7; 8 bases align to TRBD1. The CDR3 has 15 residues. The V gene end was trimmed by 1 base and the J gene end by 3 bases; junction bases not matched to a gene: 5. Per germline, CDR1 SGHVS and CDR2 FQNEAQ. CDR3 in amino acids: CASSLGWTGIYEQYF. The CDR3 DNA sequence: TGTGCCAGCAGCTTAGGGTGGACAGGGATCTACGAGCAGTACTTC.

This sequence joins TRBV6-2 or TRBV6-3 and TRBJ2-7; the D gene could be TRBD1 or TRBD2 (5 bases each). V dropped 6 bases and J dropped 7 bases, with 13 bases sitting between them. From germline, CDR1 is MNHEY and CDR2 SVGEGT. This CDR3 comprises 12 residues. The CDR3 loop reads CASSPGPGEQYF. The CDR3, as DNA: TGTGCCAGCAGCCCGGGACCCGGGGAGCAGTACTTC.

This clonotype was recorded a few times. The V gene is TRBV11-2, the J gene TRBJ2-1; 8 bases line up with TRBD2. Germline V gives CDR1 SGHAT, CDR2 FQNNGV. CDR3 length: 14 amino acids. The ends lost 2 bases at V and 6 bases at J; junction bases unmatched: 3. The CDR3 region is CASSLNLAGNEQFF. The CDR3 nucleotides are TGTGCCAGCAGCTTAAACCTAGCGGGCAATGAGCAGTTCTTC.

The rearrangement uses TRBV18 and TRBJ2-1; tentative D call: TRBD1 (5 bases). Between the trimmed V and J ends, which lost 0 bases and 8 bases, there was a span of 17 bases. The CDR3 runs to 16 residues. Germline CDR1 and CDR2: KGHSH and LQKENI. CDR3 nucleotides: TGTGCCAGCTCACCACCGGGGAACAGGCGTGGCGATGAGCAGTTCTTC. Translation: CASSPPGNRRGDEQFF.

This clonotype has a handful of counts. This chain connects TRBV7-8 to TRBJ2-5; tentative D call: TRBD1 (6 bases). There are 13 residues in the CDR3. Germline CDR1 reads SGHVS; CDR2 reads FQNEAQ. V was clipped by 3 bases and J by 3 bases, with 8 bases between them. The chain's CDR3 is CASSFRTEETQYF. CDR3 sequence (DNA): TGTGCCAGCAGCTTCCGGACAGAAGAGACCCAGTACTTC.

CDR3 bases: TGTGCCTGGAGTGTAAAAGGGTTCACCCAGTACTTC. Translating gives CAWSVKGFTQYF. V is TRBV30 and J is TRBJ2-5; no definite D call. V lost 0 bases and J lost 8, with 10 bases in between. Germline-derived CDR1 and CDR2 are GTSNPN and SVGIG (reference sequence). The CDR3 has 12 amino acids.

At least ten counts were recorded for this clonotype. The J gene is TRBJ2-1, the V gene TRBV7-2; tentatively, D is TRBD1 or TRBD2 (6 bases each). Trimming removed 8 bases from V and 0 bases from J, with 11 bases in between. CDR1 is SGHTA, CDR2 FQGNSA, per germline. This CDR3 region has 14 residues. CDR3 DNA sequence: TGTGCCAGCTTTAAGGGGGGCTCCTACAATGAGCAGTTCTTC. It translates to CASFKGGSYNEQFF.

This clonotype was seen at least ten times. The chain employs TRBV5-1 and TRBJ1-4; a weak D match, TRBD1 (6 bases). The CDR3 runs 13 residues. V gave up 4 bases and J gave up 7 bases, with 11 bases separating them. The germline gives CDR1 SGHRS, CDR2 YFSETQ. This chain's CDR3 is CASSTGHIEKLFF. In nucleotides, the CDR3 is TGCGCCAGCAGCACGGGACATATTGAAAAACTGTTTTTT.

This chain links TRBV10-2 with TRBJ1-1, with TRBD1 identical over 9 bases. The CDR3 consists of 20 residues. Germline V CDR1 and CDR2: WSHSY, SAAADI. The J segment lost 0 bases and the V segment lost 6 bases, leaving 20 bases of the junction unmatched. DNA of the CDR3: TGCGCCAGCAGCCCCGATGCTCAGCGTCTGGGACAGGGCATGAACACTGAAGCTTTCTTT. Translating gives CASSPDAQRLGQGMNTEAFF.

This clonotype was seen repeatedly, ten times or more. The chain carries TRBV20-1 and TRBJ2-7; D uncertain. This CDR3 comprises 11 residues. With 5 bases removed from V and 6 bases from J, the gap between germline ends came to 11 bases. CDR1 and CDR2 (germline): DFQATT, SNEGSKA (reference sequence). In nucleotides, the CDR3 is TGCAGTGCTTTAACGCCGTTCGAGCAGTACTTC. Protein product: CSALTPFEQYF.

The chain has TRBV29-1 and TRBJ2-1; D gene uncertain. The CDR3 spans 12 residues. Deletions cut 7 bases from V and 10 bases from J, with 17 bases between. Per the germline V gene, CDR1 is SQVTM and CDR2 is ANQGSEA. CDR3 loop: CSGRTQRWEQFF. The CDR3 coding sequence is TGCAGCGGCCGGACCCAAAGGTGGGAGCAGTTCTTC.

This clonotype was observed many times. This sequence joins TRBV29-1 and TRBJ2-1, with 7 bases fitting TRBD1. The CDR3 runs 13 residues. In germline, CDR1 is SQVTM, CDR2 ANQGSEA. Trimming cost V 6 bases and J 9 bases; bases outside gene matches: 11. The DNA for the CDR3 is TGCAGCGTACGCACGACAGGGAACTTTGAGCAGTTCTTC. Protein product: CSVRTTGNFEQFF.

Only a few counts were recorded for this clonotype. This chain joins TRBV7-9 and TRBJ2-1; the D call may be TRBD1 or TRBD2 (5 bases each). The CDR3 covers 15 residues. CDR1 and CDR2 from the germline V gene are SEHNR and FQNEAQ (reference sequence). Trimming shortened V by 4 bases and J by 2 bases, and 12 bases separated the two germline ends. CDR3 residues: CASSSGRIAYNEQFF. CDR3 DNA sequence: TGTGCCAGCAGCTCGGGACGGATCGCCTACAATGAGCAGTTCTTC.

There are many counts of this clonotype. This chain connects TRBV10-3 to TRBJ1-1; D perhaps matches TRBD1 (5 bases). V lost 0 bases, J lost 0 bases, and 8 bases lay in between. Germline CDR1 ENHRY, CDR2 SYGVKD. CDR3 length equals 15 residues. The CDR3: CAISESGPMNTEAFF. CDR3 bases: TGTGCCATCAGTGAGTCGGGACCGATGAACACTGAAGCTTTCTTT.

This clonotype was seen at least ten times. The chain has TRBV5-1 and TRBJ1-1; no definite D call. Germline CDR1 SGHRS, CDR2 YFSETQ. The CDR3 runs to 13 residues. V lost 0 bases, J lost 3 bases, and 6 bases lay in between. This chain's CDR3 is CASSLALHTEAFF. DNA of the CDR3: TGCGCCAGCAGCTTGGCCCTCCACACTGAAGCTTTCTTT.

The chain couples TRBV6-1 to TRBJ1-3, with D possibly matching TRBD1 (6 bases). Germline V gene lookup returns CDR1 MNHNS and CDR2 SASEGT. V lost 4 bases to trimming and J lost 4 bases, with 14 bases between them. CDR3 length: 15 residues. CDR3 bases: TGTGCCAGCAGTGCCCCCGGGACAAAAGGAAACACCATATATTTT. Encoded protein: CASSAPGTKGNTIYF.

The CDR3 bases are TGTGCCAGCAGCAAGGGGGGCGGCTCCTCTGGGGCCAACGTCCTGACTTTC. Translation: CASSKGGGSSGANVLTF. The V call is TRBV7-2, the J call TRBJ2-6, with D tentatively TRBD1 or TRBD2 (6 bases each). The CDR3 runs to 17 residues. CDR1 SGHTA and CDR2 FQGNSA come from the germline V gene. The V end was cut by 5 bases, the J end by 0 bases, with 14 bases between.

This clonotype was recorded many times. The V and J genes are TRBV6-2 or TRBV6-3 and TRBJ1-6; 8 bases line up with TRBD1. Germline V gene lookup returns CDR1 MNHEY and CDR2 SVGEGT. J was trimmed by 9 bases and V by 2 bases; bases with no gene match: 3. The CDR3 consists of 14 residues. The CDR3 loop reads CASSYGTGSSPLHF. DNA of the CDR3: TGTGCCAGCAGTTACGGGACAGGCTCTTCACCCCTCCACTTT.

The rearrangement links TRBV20-1 to TRBJ2-3; D might be TRBD1 or TRBD2, each matching 5 bases. V was trimmed by 1 base and J by 3 bases, leaving 11 bases between them. The CDR3 extends over 14 amino acids. Germline V gives CDR1 DFQATT, CDR2 SNEGSKA (reference sequence). The CDR3 nucleotides are TGCAGTGCTAGAGTGGGGGTGCGAACAGATACGCAGTATTTT. Translating it yields CSARVGVRTDTQYF.

The sample holds many counts of this clonotype. V is TRBV12-3 or TRBV12-4 and J is TRBJ2-1; 14 nucleotides align to TRBD2. The J segment lost 7 bases and the V segment lost 4 bases, leaving 6 bases of the junction unmatched. The CDR3 is 16 amino acids. The CDR3 protein is CASSSRTSGRFNEQFF. The CDR3 coding sequence is TGTGCCAGCAGTTCCCGGACTAGCGGGAGGTTTAATGAGCAGTTCTTC.

V usage is TRBV3-1 and J usage is TRBJ2-1; D is undetermined. The V gene lost 1 base and the J gene lost 5 bases, with 9 bases spanning the gap. CDR3 length: 14 amino acids. Germline assignment: CDR1 LGHDT and CDR2 YNNKEL (reference sequence). DNA for the CDR3: TGTGCCAGCAGCCAAGGGACGCCCAACAATGAGCAGTTCTTC. It is translated as CASSQGTPNNEQFF.

This clonotype was found a few times. The CDR3 loop reads CASSLYGGGEKLFF. CDR3 nucleotides: TGTGCCAGCAGTTTATACGGGGGAGGGGAAAAACTGTTTTTT. The J gene is TRBJ1-4, the V gene TRBV28, with D maybe TRBD1 (5 bases). The CDR3 has 14 amino acids. V lost 1 base, J lost 8 bases, and 11 bases lay in between. The germline V gene encodes CDR1 MDHEN and CDR2 SYDVKM.